Sequencing of this TCR beta chain was carried out in a study of blood T cell repertoires in COVID-19. At the level of the study: Some COVID-19 samples were acute and others convalescent; all came from the United States, Italy and Spain. Sample material is recorded as cDNA or gDNA derived from T cells, B-cell-depleted T cells, or PBMCs.

V was clipped by 8 bases and J by 3 bases; unmatched bases: 12. CDR1 is LNHDA, CDR2 SQIVND, per germline (reference sequence). The CDR3 contains 18 residues. Authors' processing steps: Amplification of reference gene primers provided the estimated nucleated cell counts. Repertoires were generated with immunoSEQ multiplex PCR, while TCRdb's copy carries only in-frame clones and drops some. For V, J and clone size, that table is used; D and trimming come from the DNA. The sample contains about 200,000 clones, 75% to 90% of which appear only once. The specimen was PBMCs or T cells enriched from blood (not recorded which). This clonotype originated in a woman in her 30s who had recovered from COVID-19. V and J are TRBV19 and TRBJ2-2, with 13 nucleotides matching TRBD2. CDR3 sequence: CASQWGLAGTRDTGELFF. CDR3 coding DNA: TGTGCCAGTCAGTGGGGACTAGCGGGAACCAGGGACACCGGGGAGCTGTTTTTT.